Given below is one T cell receptor (beta chain) in context. Its antigen is not identified. This CDR3 is 19 amino acids long. Germline CDR1 is SGHTA and CDR2 is FQGTGA. J lost 0 bases, V lost 4 bases, and 14 bases had no gene match. Measured with immunoSEQ multiplex PCR; TCRdb has only the in-frame clones, and not every one. The sample includes 90,000 to 150,000 clones, roughly nine tenths of them seen just once. This sample is drawn from a study of T cell responses to AZD1222 COVID-19 vaccine. The study, taken as a whole, reports: The donor group comprised mostly white British people and more females; the analysis possibly underestimated clonal diversity. Increases in Spike-specific TCR breadth and depth were seen after two AZD1222 doses.

The sequence derives from an adult in good health. Sequences were derived from peripheral blood, sampled on day 0 of AZD1222 vaccination. This rearrangement joins TRBV7-3 to TRBJ1-2, with 10 bases fitting TRBD1. As DNA, the CDR3 is TGTGCCAGCAGCTCAGAATCACCGGGACAGGGGCACCCTAACTATGGCTACACCTTC. This encodes CASSSESPGQGHPNYGYTF. Combining the CDR3 with reference TRBV7-3 and TRBJ1-2 gives the whole variable domain GAGVSQTPSNKVTEKGKYVELRCDPISGHTALYWYRQSLGQGPEFLIYFQGTGAADDSGLPNDRFFAVRPEGSVSTLKIQRTERGDSAVYLCASSSESPGQGHPNYGYTFGSGTRLTVV.